The 8 T cell receptor beta chains listed next were all sequenced from one sample in a study of cytomegalovirus exposure and HLA in healthy donors. The PCR employed 60 Vbeta primers together with 13 Jbeta primers. Libraries were prepared by immunoSEQ multiplex PCR; TCRdb keeps only in-frame clonotypes and omits some of them. The listing records 70,000 or so clones. Input material: PBMCs. These receptors all come from a female donor in good health and CMV-seropositive.

The chain is built from TRBV6-1 and TRBJ2-5, with a tentative D call TRBD2 (5 bases). CDR1 is MNHNS, CDR2 SASEGT, per germline. This CDR3 is built from 13 residues. V lost 2 bases and J 4 bases, leaving 8 bases between the germline ends. The CDR3 here is CASSERERETQYF. The CDR3 DNA follows: TGTGCCAGCAGTGAAAGGGAGAGAGAGACCCAGTACTTC.

CDR3 sequence: CASSVGGQLMNTEAFF. The CDR3 region has the DNA TGTGCCAGCAGCGTAGGGGGACAGCTCATGAACACTGAAGCTTTCTTT. The chain has TRBV9 and TRBJ1-1; TRBD1 aligns across 7 bases. The CDR3 is 16 residues long. Losses at the gene ends were 0 bases for V and 0 bases for J; bases not matched to a gene: 5. CDR1 and CDR2 from the germline V gene are SGDLS and YYNGEE.

The chain uses TRBV11-2 and TRBJ1-3; D is undetermined. V shed 1 base and J shed 1 base, with 11 bases lying between them. CDR1 and CDR2 from the germline V gene are SGHAT and FQNNGV. The CDR3 contains 16 residues. Here the CDR3 DNA reads TGTGCCAGCAGCTTAGTCTTAAGGAGTTCTGGAAACACCATATATTTT. It translates to CASSLVLRSSGNTIYF.

The chain links TRBV7-9 to TRBJ1-2; 9 bases align to TRBD1. Trimming removed 5 bases from V and 4 bases from J; junction bases left unmatched: 8. Looked up from germline, CDR1 is SEHNR and CDR2 is FQNEAQ (reference sequence). This CDR3 region has 15 residues. CDR3 in DNA: TGTGCCAGCAGCCGTCCCGGGACAGGGCTCTATGGCTACACCTTC. This sequence encodes CASSRPGTGLYGYTF.

This sequence joins TRBV18 and TRBJ2-5; 8 bases are a match to TRBD2. The J segment lost 4 bases and the V segment lost 5 bases, leaving 12 bases of the junction unmatched. Germline V gene data show CDR1 as KGHSH and CDR2 as LQKENI. The CDR3 sequence is 16 residues long. This CDR3 is CASSSIAGQTGETQYF. In nucleotides, the CDR3 is TGTGCCAGCTCATCTATAGCGGGGCAAACGGGAGAGACCCAGTACTTC.

The CDR3, as DNA: TGTGCCAGCAGGGACAGCATCAATCAGCCCCAGCATTTT. It encodes CASRDSINQPQHF. J is TRBJ1-5 and V is TRBV28; possible D gene TRBD1, 6 bases. This CDR3 is built from 13 residues. Looked up from germline, CDR1 is MDHEN and CDR2 is SYDVKM. Trimming left V 6 bases short and J 3 bases short, with 9 bases between.

This sequence joins TRBV19 and TRBJ1-1, with D tentatively TRBD1 (6 bases). Germline CDR1 LNHDA, CDR2 SQIVND (reference sequence). The length of the CDR3 is 15 residues. Trimming pared 7 bases from V and 1 base from J, leaving 16 bases between. CDR3 in DNA: TGTGCCAGTAAAATGAAAGGACAGTCGAACACTGAAGCTTTCTTT. Amino acid sequence: CASKMKGQSNTEAFF.

The gene calls are TRBV5-5 and TRBJ1-5, with 8 bases fitting TRBD1. Germline loops: CDR1 SGHKS, CDR2 YYEKEE (reference sequence). V trimming: 4 bases; J trimming: 9 bases; junction bases outside the gene matches: 3. This CDR3 is built from 12 residues. The CDR3 DNA follows: TGTGCCAGCAGCCACAGGGGGGGGCCCCAGCATTTT. Translated: CASSHRGGPQHF.